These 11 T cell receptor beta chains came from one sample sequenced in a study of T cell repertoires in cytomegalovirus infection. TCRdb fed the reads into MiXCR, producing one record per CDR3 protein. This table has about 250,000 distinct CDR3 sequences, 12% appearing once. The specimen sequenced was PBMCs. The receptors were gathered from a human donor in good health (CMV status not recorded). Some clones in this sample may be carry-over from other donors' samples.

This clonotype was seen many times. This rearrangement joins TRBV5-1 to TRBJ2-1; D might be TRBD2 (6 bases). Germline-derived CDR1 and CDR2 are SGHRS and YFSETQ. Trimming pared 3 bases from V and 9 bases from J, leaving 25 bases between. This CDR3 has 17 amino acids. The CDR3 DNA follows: TGCGCCAGCAGCTCTATGCCCATAAAGGTCCCCGGGGGTGAGCAGTTCTTC. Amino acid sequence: CASSSMPIKVPGGEQFF.

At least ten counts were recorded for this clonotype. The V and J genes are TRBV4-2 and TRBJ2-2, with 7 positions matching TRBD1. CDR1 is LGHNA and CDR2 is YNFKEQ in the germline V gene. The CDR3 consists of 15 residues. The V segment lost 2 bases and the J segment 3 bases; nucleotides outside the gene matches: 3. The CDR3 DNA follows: TGTGCCAGCAGCCAACCAGACAGGGACACCGGGGAGCTGTTTTTT. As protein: CASSQPDRDTGELFF.

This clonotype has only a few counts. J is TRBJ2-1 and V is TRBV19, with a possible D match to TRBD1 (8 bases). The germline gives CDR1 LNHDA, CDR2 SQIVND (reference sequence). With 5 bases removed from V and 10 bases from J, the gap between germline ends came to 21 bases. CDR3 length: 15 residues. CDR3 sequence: CASSPASGTGQEQFF. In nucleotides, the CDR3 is TGTGCCAGTAGTCCGGCCAGCGGGACAGGACAAGAGCAGTTCTTC.

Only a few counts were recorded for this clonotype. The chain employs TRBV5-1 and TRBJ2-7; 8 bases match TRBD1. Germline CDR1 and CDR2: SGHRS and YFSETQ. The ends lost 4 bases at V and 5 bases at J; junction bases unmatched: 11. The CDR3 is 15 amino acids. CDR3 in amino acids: CASSSEDRELDEQYF. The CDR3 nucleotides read TGCGCCAGCAGCAGTGAGGACAGGGAGCTTGACGAGCAGTACTTC.

The CDR3 sequence: CAWRRTSDKYNEQFF. Here the CDR3 DNA reads TGTGCCTGGAGGAGGACTAGCGACAAGTACAATGAGCAGTTCTTC. This chain joins TRBV30 and TRBJ2-1; 9 bases are shared with TRBD2. V lost 3 bases and J lost 4; bases outside the gene matches: 7. This CDR3 has 15 residues. Germline CDR1 and CDR2: GTSNPN and SVGIG (reference sequence).

DNA for the CDR3: TGTGCCAGCAGCCATAACAGGGGGCTCGGAGAGCAGTTCTTC. Translating gives CASSHNRGLGEQFF. The rearrangement links TRBV11-3 to TRBJ2-1; the match to TRBD1 covers 9 bases. The CDR3 runs to 14 residues. The germline V gene encodes CDR1 SGHNT and CDR2 YENEEA. V trimming: 5 bases; J trimming: 10 bases; junction bases outside the gene matches: 9.

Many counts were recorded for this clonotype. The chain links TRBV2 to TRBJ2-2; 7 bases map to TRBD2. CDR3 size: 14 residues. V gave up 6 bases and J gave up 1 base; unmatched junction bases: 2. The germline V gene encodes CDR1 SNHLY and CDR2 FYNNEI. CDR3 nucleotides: TGTGCCAGCAGGAGCGGGGTGAACACCGGGGAGCTGTTTTTT. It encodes CASRSGVNTGELFF. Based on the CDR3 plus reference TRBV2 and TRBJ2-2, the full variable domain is EPEVTQTPSHQVTQMGQEVILRCVPISNHLYFYWYRQILGQKVEFLVSFYNNEISEKSEIFDDQFSVERPDGSNFTLKIRSTKLEDSAMYFCASRSGVNTGELFFGEGSRLTVL.

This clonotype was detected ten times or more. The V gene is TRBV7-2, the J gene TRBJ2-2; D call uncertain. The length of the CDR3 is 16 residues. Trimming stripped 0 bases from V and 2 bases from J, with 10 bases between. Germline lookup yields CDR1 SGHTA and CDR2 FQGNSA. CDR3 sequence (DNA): TGTGCCAGCAGCTTAGCCCCGGCGGTAAACACCGGGGAGCTGTTTTTT. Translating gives CASSLAPAVNTGELFF.

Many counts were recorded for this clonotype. This chain's CDR3 is CASSIDPQGPFDEQYF. CDR3 nucleotide sequence: TGTGCCAGTAGTATAGATCCGCAGGGACCTTTTGACGAGCAGTACTTC. The chain joins TRBV19 to TRBJ2-7; D assignment may be TRBD1 or TRBD2 (5 bases each). Trimming cost V 0 bases and J 5 bases, with 17 bases left between them. Germline values: CDR1 LNHDA, CDR2 SQIVND (reference sequence). The CDR3 is made up of 16 amino acids.

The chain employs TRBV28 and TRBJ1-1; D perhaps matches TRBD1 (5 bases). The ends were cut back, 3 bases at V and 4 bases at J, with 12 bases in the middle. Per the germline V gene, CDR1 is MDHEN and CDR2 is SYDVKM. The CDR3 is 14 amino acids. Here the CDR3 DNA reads TGTGCCAGCAGTTTTAAGGGGTTGGTCACTGAAGCTTTCTTT. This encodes CASSFKGLVTEAFF.

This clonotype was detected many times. The CDR3 nucleotides are TGTGCCAGCAGCTTCGGACTAGCGGGATCCGAGCAGTACTTC. Translated: CASSFGLAGSEQYF. The genes are TRBV7-2 and TRBJ2-7, with TRBD2 matching over 12 bases. This CDR3 has 14 amino acids. J was trimmed by 6 bases and V by 3 bases; bases with no gene match: 3. CDR1 is SGHTA and CDR2 is FQGNSA in the germline V gene.